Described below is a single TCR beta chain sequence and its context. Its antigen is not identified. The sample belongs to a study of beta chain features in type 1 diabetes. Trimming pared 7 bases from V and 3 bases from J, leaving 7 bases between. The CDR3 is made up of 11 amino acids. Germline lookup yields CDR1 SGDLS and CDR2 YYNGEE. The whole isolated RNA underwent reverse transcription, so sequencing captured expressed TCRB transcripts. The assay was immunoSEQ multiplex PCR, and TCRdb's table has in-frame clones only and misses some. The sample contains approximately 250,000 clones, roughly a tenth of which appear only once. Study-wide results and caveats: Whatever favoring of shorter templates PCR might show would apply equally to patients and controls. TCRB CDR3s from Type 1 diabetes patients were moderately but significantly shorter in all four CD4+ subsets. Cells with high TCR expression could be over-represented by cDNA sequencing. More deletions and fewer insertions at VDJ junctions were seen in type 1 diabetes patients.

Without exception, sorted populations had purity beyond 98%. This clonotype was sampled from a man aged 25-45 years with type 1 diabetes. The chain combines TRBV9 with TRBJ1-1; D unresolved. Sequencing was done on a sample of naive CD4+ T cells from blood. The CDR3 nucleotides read TGTGCCAGCGGTGCGGACACTGAAGCTTTCTTT. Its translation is CASGADTEAFF.